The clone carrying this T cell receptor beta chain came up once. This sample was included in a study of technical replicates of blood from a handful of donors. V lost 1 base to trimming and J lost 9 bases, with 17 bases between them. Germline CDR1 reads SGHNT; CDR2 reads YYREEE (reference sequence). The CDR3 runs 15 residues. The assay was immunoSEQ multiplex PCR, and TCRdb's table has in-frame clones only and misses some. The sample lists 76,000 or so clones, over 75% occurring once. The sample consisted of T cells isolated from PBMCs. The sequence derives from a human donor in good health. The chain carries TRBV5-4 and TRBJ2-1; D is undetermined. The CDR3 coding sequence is TGTGCCAGCAGCTTGCCTCCGACTTTGGGTGGTGAGCAGTTCTTC. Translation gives CASSLPPTLGGEQFF.